The clone carrying this T cell receptor (beta chain) came up many times. These data are taken from a study of T cells in Graves' hyperthyroidism and ophthalmopathy. Researchers amplified the TCR beta CDR3 regions from RNA transcripts. RT-PCR in the first round (using the HTBI primer set) targeted the TCR CDR3. TCRdb used MiXCR to reprocess the multiplex PCR reads, holding one entry per CDR3 protein. The sample holds around 620,000 distinct CDR3 sequences; approximately 44% are singletons and the top ten take 15% to 20%. The germline V gene encodes CDR1 ENHRY and CDR2 SYGVKD. Trimming left V 5 bases short and J 5 bases short, with 25 bases between. The CDR3 is made up of 18 amino acids.

The chain combines TRBV10-3 with TRBJ1-5; possibly TRBD1 for D (5 bases). Sequencing was done on a sample of peripheral blood or thyroid tissue (not recorded which). The receptor's source is an adult woman with Graves' disease, either hyperthyroidism or ophthalmopathy (not recorded which). The CDR3 here is CAISHTPGGLTVDQPQHF. The DNA for the CDR3 is TGTGCCATCAGTCATACCCCGGGGGGACTGACAGTGGATCAGCCCCAGCATTTT.